These 25 T cell receptor beta chains were sequenced from one sample in a study of shared clonotypes between healthy human individuals. The assay was immunoSEQ multiplex PCR, and TCRdb's table has in-frame clones only and misses some. The table includes 450,000 to 500,000 clones, almost 80% detected once. Sequences were obtained from PBMCs. Source of these receptors: a middle-aged woman in good health. Some clones in this sample may be carry-over from other donors' samples.

The chain uses TRBV30 and TRBJ1-6; D not resolved. Germline V gene lookup returns CDR1 GTSNPN and CDR2 SVGIG (reference sequence). The V gene lost 4 bases and the J gene lost 9 bases, with 7 bases spanning the gap. The CDR3 is 11 residues long. The CDR3: CAWNDGSPLHF. CDR3 coding DNA: TGTGCCTGGAACGACGGTTCACCCCTCCACTTT.

This clone has only a few counts. This chain connects TRBV6-4 to TRBJ2-1; 8 bases are shared with TRBD2. Germline CDR1 MRHNA, CDR2 SNTAGT. The CDR3 covers 15 residues. V trimming: 2 bases; J trimming: 6 bases; junction bases outside the gene matches: 6. This CDR3 reads CASSDAGLAGNEQFF. CDR3 bases: TGTGCCAGCAGTGACGCCGGCCTAGCGGGCAATGAGCAGTTCTTC.

The gene calls are TRBV5-1 and TRBJ2-1, with 8 bases that match TRBD2. The germline V gene has CDR1 SGHRS and CDR2 YFSETQ. This CDR3 region has 15 residues. V was clipped by 4 bases and J by 0 bases; unmatched bases: 3. The CDR3 DNA reads as TGCGCCAGCAGCACCAGCGGGAGCTCCTACAATGAGCAGTTCTTC. It specifies CASSTSGSSYNEQFF.

The J gene is TRBJ2-1, the V gene TRBV19, with D unresolved. V was trimmed by 3 bases and J by 4 bases, leaving 7 bases between them. The CDR3 runs to 13 residues. Germline V gene data show CDR1 as LNHDA and CDR2 as SQIVND (reference sequence). CDR3: CASSIDSYNEQFF. CDR3 DNA sequence: TGTGCCAGTAGTATCGATTCTTACAATGAGCAGTTCTTC.

Details on this clone: The likely explanation is a read error, given a far larger clone one base away. The chain has TRBV6-6 and TRBJ1-1; D uncertain. This CDR3 spans 13 amino acids. CDR1 and CDR2 from the germline V gene are MNHNY and SVGAGI (reference sequence). V shed 7 bases and J shed 3 bases, with 12 bases lying between them. The DNA of the CDR3 is TGTGCCAGCAACCCTGCAGGAGACACTGAAGCTTTCTTT. Its translation is CASNPAGDTEAFF.

The chain links TRBV7-2 to TRBJ2-3; tentative D call: TRBD1 (6 bases). This CDR3 is 13 amino acids long. Per germline, CDR1 SGHTA and CDR2 FQGNSA. V was trimmed by 8 bases and J by 3 bases, leaving 12 bases between them. The CDR3 coding sequence is TGTGCCAGCCGCCGAAGGGGGACAGATACGCAGTATTTT. The encoded protein is CASRRRGTDTQYF.

V is TRBV30 and J is TRBJ1-1; D gene ambiguous. V was pared by 3 bases and J by 0 bases, with 8 bases between. The germline gives CDR1 GTSNPN, CDR2 SVGIG (reference sequence). This CDR3 contains 13 residues. In DNA, the CDR3 is TGTGCCTGGAGGAGTCAGCTGAACACTGAAGCTTTCTTT. This gives the protein CAWRSQLNTEAFF.

This rearrangement joins TRBV7-9 to TRBJ2-5; D unresolved. The CDR3 is 12 residues long. Trimming shortened V by 5 bases and J by 5 bases, and 9 bases separated the two germline ends. Germline V lookup: CDR1 SEHNR, CDR2 FQNEAQ (reference sequence). The CDR3 DNA reads TGTGCCAGCAGCCGGCCTGAGGAGACCCAGTACTTC. Residues: CASSRPEETQYF.

This clone was counted once. V gene TRBV5-6 combines with J gene TRBJ2-5; 10 positions match TRBD1. This CDR3 comprises 19 residues. Trimming cost V 4 bases and J 5 bases; bases outside gene matches: 20. Germline V CDR1 and CDR2: SGHDT, YYEEEE. As DNA, the CDR3 is TGTGCCAGCAGCAGTCTTGCGACAGGGGGCGAGGTCGGTCGGGAGACCCAGTACTTC. Protein product: CASSSLATGGEVGRETQYF.

V is TRBV28 and J is TRBJ2-3; 11 nucleotides match TRBD2. The CDR3 has 16 amino acids. Germline lookup yields CDR1 MDHEN and CDR2 SYDVKM. V lost 6 bases and J lost 0; bases outside the gene matches: 5. The CDR3 loop reads CASRSPSGRSTDTQYF. The CDR3 DNA reads TGTGCCAGCAGATCCCCTAGCGGGAGGAGCACAGATACGCAGTATTTT.

Only a few counts were recorded for this clone. The rearrangement links TRBV11-2 to TRBJ2-5; D not resolved. The CDR3 is 12 residues long. Germline V gives CDR1 SGHAT, CDR2 FQNNGV. Between the trimmed V and J ends, which lost 5 bases and 0 bases, there was a span of 4 bases. For the CDR3, the DNA is TGTGCCAGCAGCCCGTACCAAGAGACCCAGTACTTC. It specifies CASSPYQETQYF.

Comments on this clone: No conserved phenylalanine or tryptophan is present at the end of the CDR3, so a read error is the likely explanation. The genes are TRBV30 and TRBJ1-3; the match to TRBD1 covers 7 bases. Germline CDR1 reads GTSNPN; CDR2 reads SVGIG (reference sequence). The CDR3 sequence is 13 residues long. V gave up 3 bases and J gave up 2 bases; unmatched junction bases: 1. DNA for the CDR3: TGTGCCTGGAGCACAGGGGCTGGAAACACCATATATCTT. As protein: CAWSTGAGNTIYL.

The chain is built from TRBV5-3 and TRBJ2-7; D may be TRBD1 or TRBD2 (5 bases each). TRBV5-3 is known as an ORF, though its function is uncertain. Trimming shortened V by 4 bases and J by 0 bases, and 14 bases separated the two germline ends. This CDR3 has 15 residues. The CDR3 nucleotides are TGTGCCAGAAGCCGTAAAGGGACCTACTCCTACGAGCAGTACTTC. It is translated as CARSRKGTYSYEQYF.

V and J are TRBV11-2 and TRBJ2-1; D unclear. V dropped 8 bases and J dropped 4 bases, with 12 bases sitting between them. The CDR3 consists of 13 residues. Germline V gives CDR1 SGHAT, CDR2 FQNNGV. The CDR3: CASGRMAYNEQFF. CDR3 DNA: TGTGCCAGCGGTAGGATGGCTTACAATGAGCAGTTCTTC.

V gene TRBV15 combines with J gene TRBJ2-4; D may be TRBD2 (6 bases). This CDR3 has 16 residues. The germline gives CDR1 LNHNV, CDR2 YYDKDF (reference sequence). V shed 0 bases and J shed 0 bases, with 9 bases lying between them. The CDR3 sequence: CATSRDGEVAKNIQYF. CDR3 nucleotide sequence: TGTGCCACCAGCAGAGATGGGGAGGTAGCCAAAAACATTCAGTACTTC.

This sequence joins TRBV19 and TRBJ2-7; D unresolved. The CDR3 has 13 amino acids. Trimming shortened V by 3 bases and J by 6 bases, and 12 bases separated the two germline ends. Per the germline V gene, CDR1 is LNHDA and CDR2 is SQIVND (reference sequence). CDR3 residues: CASSISSLSEQYF. The CDR3, as DNA: TGTGCCAGTAGTATTAGCAGTCTTTCCGAGCAGTACTTC.

As to this clone: This specimen includes other DNA sequences encoding the same CDR3. CDR3 coding DNA: TGTGCCAGCTCACCAGGACTAGACAATGAGCAGTTCTTC. It codes for CASSPGLDNEQFF. The rearrangement joins TRBV18 to TRBJ2-1, with 7 bases matching TRBD2. Germline V lookup: CDR1 KGHSH, CDR2 LQKENI. The ends lost 2 bases at V and 5 bases at J; junction bases unmatched: 0. This CDR3 has 13 residues.

This clone was counted only a few times. Different DNA sequences within this sample yield the same CDR3. V is TRBV6-6 and J is TRBJ1-5; D is unclear. This CDR3 is built from 13 residues. V dropped 2 bases and J dropped 0 bases, with 2 bases sitting between them. CDR1 is MNHNY, CDR2 SVGAGI, per germline (reference sequence). The CDR3 protein is CASSYGSNQPQHF. The CDR3, as DNA: TGTGCCAGCAGTTACGGTAGCAATCAGCCCCAGCATTTT.

As regards this clone: Different DNA sequences within this sample yield the same CDR3. The chain joins TRBV5-1 to TRBJ1-1, with D possibly TRBD1 on 5 matching bases. CDR1 and CDR2 (germline): SGHRS, YFSETQ. V was trimmed by 0 bases and J by 4 bases, leaving 10 bases between them. The CDR3 is 14 residues long. The CDR3 protein is CASSLDLGVTEAFF. CDR3 sequence (DNA): TGCGCCAGCAGCTTGGATCTGGGGGTCACTGAAGCTTTCTTT.

This chain connects TRBV2 to TRBJ2-1; D call uncertain. Germline CDR1 is SNHLY and CDR2 is FYNNEI. V shed 8 bases and J shed 5 bases, with 16 bases lying between them. The CDR3 is 14 amino acids. The CDR3 bases are TGTGCCAGCTCCTATAGCCGAACTCACAATGAGCAGTTCTTC. It yields the protein CASSYSRTHNEQFF.

The chain uses TRBV7-9 and TRBJ2-2; 13 positions match TRBD2. Trimming cost V 10 bases and J 6 bases; bases outside gene matches: 5. This CDR3 has 14 amino acids. Germline CDR1 is SEHNR and CDR2 is FQNEAQ (reference sequence). The CDR3 DNA reads as TGTGCCACGGGGACTAGCGGGATCCCCGGGGAGCTGTTTTTT. Translation: CATGTSGIPGELFF.

The gene calls are TRBV28 and TRBJ2-3, with 8 bases aligning to TRBD2. The CDR3 totals 15 residues. V dropped 4 bases and J dropped 2; count of bases not matched to a gene: 5. CDR1 and CDR2 (germline): MDHEN, SYDVKM. CDR3 sequence (DNA): TGTGCCAGCAGTTCCCCTAGCGGGTCCACAGATACGCAGTATTTT. Translated: CASSSPSGSTDTQYF.

This clone was recorded once. The chain recombines TRBV27 with TRBJ2-1; no reliable D call. CDR1 is MNHEY and CDR2 is SMNVEV in the germline V gene (reference sequence). V was trimmed by 1 base and J by 8 bases, leaving 6 bases between them. This CDR3 has 12 amino acids. The CDR3 spells CASSLWPDEQFF. CDR3 in DNA: TGTGCCAGCAGTTTATGGCCCGATGAGCAGTTCTTC.

The rearrangement joins TRBV29-1 to TRBJ2-2; 9 positions agree with TRBD1. This CDR3 has 14 residues. V trimming: 7 bases; J trimming: 5 bases; junction bases outside the gene matches: 8. Germline V gene sequence: CDR1 SQVTM, CDR2 ANQGSEA. In DNA form, the CDR3 reads TGCAGCGCTGGGACAGGGTTACAGACCGGGGAGCTGTTTTTT. This sequence encodes CSAGTGLQTGELFF.

This chain uses TRBV29-1 with TRBJ1-4; tentative D call: TRBD1 (5 bases). Looked up from germline, CDR1 is SQVTM and CDR2 is ANQGSEA. CDR3 length: 14 amino acids. V shed 4 bases and J shed 3 bases, with 12 bases lying between them. The CDR3 sequence is CSVVGRGANEKLFF. The CDR3 region has the DNA TGCAGCGTTGTGGGTAGGGGAGCTAATGAAAAACTGTTTTTT.